Listed here is a single TCR beta chain. Its antigen target is currently unknown. A much larger clone sits a single nucleotide away, making a read error possible. The data belong to a study of tumor-infiltrating lymphocytes in primary liver carcinoma (dated by TCRdb to 2016 to 2017). Background on the whole study: Of the five patients, three men and two women aged 30 to 69 years, four had hepatocellular carcinoma and one had combined HCC and intrahepatic cholangiocarcinoma. The tumors of the five patients were staged as T1-T3 N0M0, with maximum diameters ranging from 4.2 to 10 cm. Roughly 3.5 to 8 million productive TCRbeta reads were obtained per sample, and no significant difference in read depth was found between tissue types. Across five regions of each liver tumor, along with adjacent normal tissue and blood, the study brought together TCRbeta repertoire sequencing, expression microarrays and whole-exome sequencing. TCRbeta repertoire sequencing covered roughly 35 specimens from 5 patients: 25 or so tumor regions, 5 adjacent noncancerous liver tissues and 5 peripheral blood samples. The approximately 25 tumor region samples were profiled with Agilent mRNA microarrays so that TCRbeta repertoire diversity could be related to the local molecular phenotype. Repertoires from technical replicates were highly reproducible, with mean shared-clone rates roughly 0.89 and correlation coefficients above 0.95.

Without any cell sorting, total RNA and DNA were co-extracted from approximately 22-30 mg of bulk tissue using the AllPrep DNA/RNA mini kit. About five patients with histopathologically diagnosed primary liver carcinoma underwent surgical resection in China between late 2015 and March 2016. At the time of sampling, the patients were treatment-naive and had chronic HBV infection. Five spatially separated regions were sampled from each tumor: the superior, inferior, left-lateral and right-lateral poles, plus the tumor centre. According to histology, viable tumor cells made up more than 80% of every tumor sample. Pieces of fresh tumor and adjacent tissue were cut in half, with one half kept in RNAlater at -80 degrees C and the other half sent for histology. TCRbeta-specific cDNA was reverse-transcribed from approximately 460 ng total RNA using a constant-region primer and ProtoScript II reverse transcriptase. Construction of the TCRbeta libraries relied on three nested rounds of multiplex PCR, following a slightly modified ARM-PCR procedure. Multiplex TRBV1-TRBV30 forward primers and a Cbeta reverse primer were used in the first two PCR rounds, each of which was run for around 9 cycles. Sample barcodes and Illumina adapters were added in a final 25-cycle PCR with Deep VentR polymerase. Before sequencing, amplicons between 200 and 500 bp were purified from gel using a QIAquick gel extraction kit. TCRbeta amplicons were sequenced on an Illumina HiSeq 2500 with 250-bp paired-end reads. The original pipeline was this. Trimmomatic v0.33 was used to quality-trim the reads, and FLASH v1.2.11 was used to merge paired reads so that full CDR3 sequences could be recovered. V, D and J germline segments were assigned to the rearranged TCRbeta sequences using MiGEC v1.2.1b. VDJtools v1.0.0 computed clonotype statistics and Shannon-Wiener diversity indices. To reduce sampling bias, subsequent analyses other than the diversity analysis used only the 250 most abundant clonotypes in each sample. TCRdb reanalyzed the raw reads on its own, using fastp at Q25 for trimming and MiXCR for clone calling, and kept in-frame beta chains. Rows are unified per CDR3 protein, each entry keeping the most common DNA and genes. These V and J calls rely on TCRdb rather than the paper's analysis. This sample is represented by roughly 100,000 distinct CDR3 sequences; about 63% of them were singletons. Approximately 12% of the sample rests with the top ten.

The full study reports these points: Because only the TCR beta chain was sequenced and unpaired alpha chains were not captured, true repertoire diversity is likely underestimated. Because the samples were bulk and unsorted, CD4+ and CD8+ T cell repertoires could not be compared. Compared with blood, tumors had a significantly larger share of the repertoire taken up by the top 250 clones (p = 0.039). With just a few patients in the study, the authors point out that the findings should be validated in a larger study. Repertoire overlap was higher between tumor regions (mean about 36%) than tumor-adjacent (approximately 17%) or tumor-blood (14%) pairs, consistent with antigen-driven expansion. Only roughly 7-24% of top clones appeared in all five regions of a tumor, which suggests that tumor-infiltrating T cells are spatially heterogeneous.

The CDR3 runs 16 amino acids, cysteine and phenylalanine included. Of the read, only the CDR3 DNA is kept; its 48 bases are in frame from base 1. Sequences SGHNT (CDR1) and YYREEE (CDR2) are obtained from the germline V gene (reference sequence). The sequence is built from TRBV5-4 and TRBJ2-3; TRBD2 agrees with 12 junctional bases. The clonotype originates from a woman between 55 and 75 years old with primary liver carcinoma and hepatitis B virus infection. Sequenced: liver tumor tissue from sampling region 2. The cell subset or site label, as the study defines it: tumor region T2, inferior pole. The DNA sequence is TGTGTCAGCAGCCCGCGACTAGCGGGAGCATTAGATACGCAGTATTTT. This encodes CVSSPRLAGALDTQYF.